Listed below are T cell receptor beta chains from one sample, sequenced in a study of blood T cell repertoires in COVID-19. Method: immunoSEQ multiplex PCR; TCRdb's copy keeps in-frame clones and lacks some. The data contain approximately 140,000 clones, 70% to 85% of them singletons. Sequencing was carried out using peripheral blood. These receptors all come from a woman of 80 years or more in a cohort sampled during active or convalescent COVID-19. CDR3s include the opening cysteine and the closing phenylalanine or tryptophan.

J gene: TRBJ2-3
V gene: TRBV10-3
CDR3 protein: CATFIGGSTDTQYF

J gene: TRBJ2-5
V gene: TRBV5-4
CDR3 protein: CASSRTAGAPETQYF

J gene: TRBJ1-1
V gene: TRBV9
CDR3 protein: CASSETVNTEAFF

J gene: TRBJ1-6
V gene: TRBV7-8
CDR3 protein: CASSRGQVIYNSPLHF

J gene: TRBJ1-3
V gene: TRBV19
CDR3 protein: CASSSRRSSGNTIYF

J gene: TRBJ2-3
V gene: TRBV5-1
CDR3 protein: CASSLASGSTDTQYF

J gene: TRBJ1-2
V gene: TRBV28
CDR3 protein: CASSLAVKGYTF

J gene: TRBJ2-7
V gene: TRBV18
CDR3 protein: CASSPSLGSSYEQYF

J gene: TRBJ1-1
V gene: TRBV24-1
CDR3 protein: CATSDGYRQGAGTEAFF

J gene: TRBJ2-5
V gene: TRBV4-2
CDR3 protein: CASSQDLSGDRTQYF

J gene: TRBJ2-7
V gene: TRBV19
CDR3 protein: CASSLGRGTAYEQYF

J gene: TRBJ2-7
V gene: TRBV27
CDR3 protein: CASRHQGYEQYF

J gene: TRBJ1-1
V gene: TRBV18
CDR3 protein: CASSPRQARTTEAFF

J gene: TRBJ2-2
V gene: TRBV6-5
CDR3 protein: CASSYSQGRTGELFF